This T cell receptor (beta chain) was retrieved from a study of post-analysis software for immune sequencing data. Study details: Relapsing-remitting, secondary progressive and progressive-relapsing courses of multiple sclerosis were included.

TCR beta libraries were prepared from cDNA with unique molecular identifiers. About 540,000 cDNA molecules were obtained from about 0.98 to 11 million T cells. TCRdb independently ran MiXCR on the PCR reads; one entry per CDR3 protein. The table lists about 770,000 distinct CDR3 sequences, around 42% of them singletons. About this clonotype itself: Its antigen is as yet unknown.

General study points: Normalized Chao1 diversity was significantly lower in multiple sclerosis patients than in controls. Strong co-clustering by F measure was seen for same-batch samples.

The sequencing input was blood. This receptor was identified in a girl aged 10 to 17 with multiple sclerosis.

CDR3 DNA: TGTGCCAGCAGCCCCCTCTGGTCACAAGAGACCCAGTACTTC. Translation gives CASSPLWSQETQYF. V usage is TRBV3-1 and J usage is TRBJ2-5; D remains ambiguous. The ends were cut back, 4 bases at V and 2 bases at J, with 11 bases in the middle. The CDR3 extends over 14 amino acids. Germline-derived CDR1 and CDR2 are LGHDT and YNNKEL (reference sequence).